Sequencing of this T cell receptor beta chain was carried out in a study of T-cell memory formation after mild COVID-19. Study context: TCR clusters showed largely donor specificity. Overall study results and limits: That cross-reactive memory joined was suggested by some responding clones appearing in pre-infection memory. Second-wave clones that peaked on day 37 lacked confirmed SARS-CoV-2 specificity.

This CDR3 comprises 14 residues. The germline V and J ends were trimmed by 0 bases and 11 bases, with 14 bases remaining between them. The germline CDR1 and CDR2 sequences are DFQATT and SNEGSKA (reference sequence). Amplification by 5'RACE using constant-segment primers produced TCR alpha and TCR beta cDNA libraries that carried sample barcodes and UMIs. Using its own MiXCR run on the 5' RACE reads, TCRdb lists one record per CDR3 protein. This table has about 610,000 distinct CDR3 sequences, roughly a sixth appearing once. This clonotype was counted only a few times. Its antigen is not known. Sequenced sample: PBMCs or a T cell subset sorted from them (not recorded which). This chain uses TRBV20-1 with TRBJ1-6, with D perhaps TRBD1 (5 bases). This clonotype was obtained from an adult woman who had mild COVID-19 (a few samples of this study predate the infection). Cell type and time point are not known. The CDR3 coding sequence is TGCAGTGCTAGAGATCCCAGGGCAGGGACACCCCTCCACTTT. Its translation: CSARDPRAGTPLHF.